This is a list of T cell receptor beta chains from one sample in a study of T cells in tuberculosis. This table comes from immunoSEQ multiplex PCR, and its TCRdb copy is limited to in-frame clones, with some not included. The table shows 35,000 to 40,000 clones, with almost 95% occurring only once. The sequenced sample consisted of PBMCs. Source of these receptors: a donor aged 5-35 years with latent tuberculosis or without tuberculosis infection. Some clones in this sample may be carry-over from other donors' samples. CDR3s leave out the opening cysteine and the closing phenylalanine or tryptophan. The D gene is left open where the match is weak.

D,V,CDR3
.,TRBV5-4,ASSPQGSLGGYT
.,TRBV11-2,ASSLGGRGTGELF
.,TRBV5-5,ASSLDSLNTEAF
.,TRBV27,ASSWGSGIPTYEQY
TRBD2,TRBV7-7,ASSLVSGNSGGSYNEQF
TRBD1,TRBV7-8,ASSSDRGRHSDTQY
.,TRBV7-9,ASSLDNGGYRETQY
.,TRBV12-1,ASSWRLAGSTDTQY
.,TRBV25-1,ASTGRDSGANVLT
.,TRBV29-1,SVAVGGNTEAF
.,TRBV19,ASSLQGSYEQY
TRBD1,TRBV6-1,ASSETGVYGYT
TRBD1,TRBV7-6,ASSLGRQGVSNEQF
TRBD1,TRBV10-1,ASNPGQDYNEQF
.,TRBV4-3,ASSQAQGRAEAF
TRBD2,TRBV5-1,ASSLYLAGVTQY
.,TRBV11-2,ASSLGFGLAGDTQY
.,TRBV5-1,ASSGDGWEVSEQF
.,TRBV9,ASSVVEGPYGYT
.,TRBV7-7,ASSPQEGNTIY
TRBD2,TRBV7-3,ASSLSRTSVTGELF
.,TRBV11-2,ASSLVQGGGYGYT
.,TRBV27,ASSRPLQGKNSPLH
TRBD1,TRBV19,ASSPDRGADTQY
TRBD1,TRBV28,ASSLWGRTGGQETQY
TRBD1,TRBV10-3,AIRVRDRGRDEQF
TRBD1,TRBV18,ASSPGQGISYNEQF
.,TRBV11-2,ASSGTGFGYT
TRBD1,TRBV29-1,SVQQGLDYGYT
TRBD1,TRBV4-1,ASSQERTGLLQPQH
TRBD1,TRBV2,ASSELMSGQGAYSYNSPLH
.,TRBV13,ASSLGTGWQF
.,TRBV25-1,ASGQLYGYT
TRBD1,TRBV12-5,ASGLTGGTDTQY
.,TRBV10-1,ASSESNSRNTEAF
TRBD1,TRBV27,ASSYPAGGPYNEQF
TRBD1,TRBV9,ASSVDPQGSQPQH
TRBD1,TRBV19,ASRLRQGFDTEAF
.,TRBV9,ASSGLTGHTEAF
TRBD2,TRBV4-1,ASSDGLAGAHNEQF